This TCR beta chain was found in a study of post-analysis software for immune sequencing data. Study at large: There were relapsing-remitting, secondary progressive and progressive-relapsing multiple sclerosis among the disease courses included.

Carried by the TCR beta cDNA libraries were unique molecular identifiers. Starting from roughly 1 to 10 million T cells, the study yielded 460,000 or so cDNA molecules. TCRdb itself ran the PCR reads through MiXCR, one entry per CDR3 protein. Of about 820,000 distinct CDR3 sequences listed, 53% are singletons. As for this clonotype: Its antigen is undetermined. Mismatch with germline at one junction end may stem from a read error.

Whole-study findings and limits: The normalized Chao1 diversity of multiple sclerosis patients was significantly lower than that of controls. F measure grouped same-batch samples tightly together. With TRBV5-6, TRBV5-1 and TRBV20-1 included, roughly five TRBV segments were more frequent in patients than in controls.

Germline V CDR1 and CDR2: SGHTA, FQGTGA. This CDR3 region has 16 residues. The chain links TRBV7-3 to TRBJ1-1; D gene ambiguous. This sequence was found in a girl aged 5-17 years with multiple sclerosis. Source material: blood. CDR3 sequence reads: CTSSPGGRLWDTEAFF. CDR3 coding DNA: TGTACCAGCAGCCCTGGCGGGAGGCTGTGGGACACTGAAGCTTTCTTT.